This TCR beta chain was recovered during a study of shared clonotypes between healthy human individuals. Broader study findings: Rarefaction revealed incomplete sorted-subset sequencing despite large depth.

V was clipped by 1 base and J by 1 base, with 7 bases between them. CDR1 SNHLY and CDR2 FYNNEI come from the germline V gene. The CDR3 spans 14 residues. Naivety among CD8 cells was defined by CD45RO negativity and positive CCR7 selection, thereby excluding terminally differentiated effector memory CD45RA+ cells. There are a few counts of this clone. The antigen remains undetermined. The test was conducted at deep level. In the authors' workflow: ImmunoSEQ only sent back junction sequences with no quality scores, so filtering was done differently. Here immunoSEQ multiplex PCR was the method, and the copy in TCRdb shows in-frame clones only, minus some. V and J calls and clone size are as listed in that table; D and trimming were resolved from the DNA. The sample includes about 1.9 million clones, roughly 95% of them seen just once.

Sequenced sample: naive CD8+ T cells from PBMCs. The clonotype originates from a man aged 18 to 29 in good health. Some clones in this sample may be carry-over from other donors' samples. V is TRBV2 and J is TRBJ1-2; D not resolved. The DNA for the CDR3 is TGTGCCAGCAGTGAAGATGGGTATAACTATGGCTACACCTTC. Its protein product is CASSEDGYNYGYTF.